These 24 T cell receptor beta chains were sequenced from one sample in a study of CD8+ T cells in alopecia areata. RNA extraction and reverse transcription yielded cDNA as sequencing template. TCRdb's copy holds only in-frame clones and misses some; the assay was immunoSEQ multiplex PCR. The sample shows some 120,000 clones, about 50% of them seen only once. Material: NKG2D-low CD8+ T cells sorted from blood. These receptors were taken from a human donor with alopecia areata.

The rearrangement joins TRBV29-1 to TRBJ2-2; D gene ambiguous. Germline lookup yields CDR1 SQVTM and CDR2 ANQGSEA. The CDR3 runs to 15 residues. Trimming removed 0 bases at V and 0 bases at J, with 8 bases between. The CDR3 loop is CSVEDLATNTGELFF. The CDR3 DNA follows: TGCAGCGTTGAAGATCTTGCGACGAACACCGGGGAGCTGTTTTTT.

The V gene is TRBV29-1, the J gene TRBJ2-2; D could derive from TRBD1 or TRBD2 (5 bases each). The CDR3 has 13 residues. CDR1 and CDR2 from the germline V gene are SQVTM and ANQGSEA. V lost 5 bases and J lost 6, with 13 bases in between. In DNA form, the CDR3 reads TGCAGCGTTCTCGCCAGGGACCCCGGGGAGCTGTTTTTT. Translation: CSVLARDPGELFF.

The V call is TRBV11-2, the J call TRBJ2-5, with 9 positions matching TRBD1. Losses at the gene ends were 4 bases for V and 5 bases for J; bases not matched to a gene: 2. The CDR3 sequence is 13 residues long. CDR1 and CDR2 from the germline V gene are SGHAT and FQNNGV. CDR3: CASSWDRDETQYF. CDR3 sequence (DNA): TGTGCCAGCAGCTGGGACAGGGACGAGACCCAGTACTTC.

CDR3 region: CASSQRTAYNEQFF. CDR3 sequence (DNA): TGTGCCAGCAGCCAAAGGACAGCGTACAATGAGCAGTTCTTC. The genes are TRBV11-2 and TRBJ2-1; perhaps TRBD1 as D (6 bases). This CDR3 contains 14 residues. Trimming pared 5 bases from V and 4 bases from J, leaving 12 bases between. CDR1 SGHAT and CDR2 FQNNGV come from the germline V gene.

The chain couples TRBV7-9 to TRBJ2-5; TRBD1 is a possible D gene (6 bases). CDR1 SEHNR and CDR2 FQNEAQ come from the germline V gene (reference sequence). This CDR3 comprises 15 residues. V was cut by 6 bases and J by 4 bases, with 18 bases left in between. CDR3 residues: CASRHTAGVGETQYF. In DNA, the CDR3 is TGTGCCAGCAGGCACACGGCAGGGGTCGGAGAGACCCAGTACTTC.

This chain joins TRBV27 and TRBJ2-7, with TRBD2 matching 8 bases. The V and J ends lost 3 bases and 7 bases, in that order; junction bases with no gene match: 8. The germline gives CDR1 MNHEY, CDR2 SMNVEV (reference sequence). The CDR3 has 14 amino acids. CDR3 bases: TGTGCCAGCAGTTTGCGGGAGGCAGTGGGGGAGCAGTACTTC. The encoded protein is CASSLREAVGEQYF.

The gene calls are TRBV27 and TRBJ2-5; TRBD2 matches at 9 bases. The J segment lost 1 base and the V segment lost 7 bases, leaving 4 bases of the junction unmatched. The CDR3 consists of 14 residues. CDR1 is MNHEY, CDR2 SMNVEV, per germline (reference sequence). This chain's CDR3 is CASKIAGVQETQYF. The CDR3 DNA reads as TGTGCCAGCAAAATAGCGGGGGTCCAAGAGACCCAGTACTTC.

This clone showed up just a few times. The chain recombines TRBV29-1 with TRBJ2-7, with 7 bases fitting TRBD1. Germline CDR1 is SQVTM and CDR2 is ANQGSEA. The CDR3 covers 13 residues. V gave up 4 bases and J gave up 2 bases; unmatched junction bases: 5. The CDR3 sequence is CSVGWDRTYEQYF. The CDR3 nucleotides read TGCAGCGTTGGCTGGGACAGAACCTACGAGCAGTACTTC.

This clone was observed a few times. The chain combines TRBV29-1 with TRBJ2-7; 8 bases map to TRBD1. CDR3 size: 13 residues. Germline values: CDR1 SQVTM, CDR2 ANQGSEA. Trimming took 4 bases from V and 3 from J; bases not matched to a gene: 5. The CDR3 reads CSVVHGQGYEQYF. CDR3 nucleotide sequence: TGCAGCGTTGTCCACGGACAGGGCTACGAGCAGTACTTC.

The gene calls are TRBV28 and TRBJ2-1; 8 bases agree with TRBD1. The J segment lost 5 bases and the V segment lost 7 bases, leaving 4 bases of the junction unmatched. CDR1 and CDR2 from the germline V gene are MDHEN and SYDVKM. The CDR3 is 13 amino acids. CDR3: CASTETGDNEQFF. In DNA, the CDR3 is TGTGCCAGCACTGAGACAGGGGACAATGAGCAGTTCTTC.

The chain couples TRBV7-9 to TRBJ1-2; D not certain. With 5 bases removed from V and 4 bases from J, the gap between germline ends came to 8 bases. Germline values: CDR1 SEHNR, CDR2 FQNEAQ (reference sequence). The CDR3 is 12 residues long. The CDR3 sequence: CASSSETYGYTF. The CDR3 nucleotides are TGTGCCAGCAGCAGTGAAACCTATGGCTACACCTTC.

This clone was counted only a few times. The V call is TRBV29-1, the J call TRBJ1-2; 7 nucleotides line up with TRBD1. The germline gives CDR1 SQVTM, CDR2 ANQGSEA. This CDR3 is built from 13 residues. V lost 2 bases and J lost 5; bases outside the gene matches: 5. As DNA, the CDR3 is TGCAGCGTTGAAAAGACAGGGCGGTATGGCTACACCTTC. Protein product: CSVEKTGRYGYTF.

This chain links TRBV29-1 with TRBJ2-6; D uncertain. Per germline, CDR1 SQVTM and CDR2 ANQGSEA. Trimming took 4 bases from V and 0 from J, leaving 4 bases between them. The CDR3 length is 13 residues. The CDR3 sequence: CSVVSSGANVLTF. Written as DNA, the CDR3 is TGCAGCGTTGTAAGCTCTGGGGCCAACGTCCTGACTTTC.

The rearrangement joins TRBV29-1 to TRBJ1-1; D is unresolved. CDR1 and CDR2 (germline): SQVTM, ANQGSEA. This CDR3 region has 14 residues. Trimming removed 1 base from V and 7 bases from J, with 16 bases in between. The CDR3: CSVEAGEVESEAFF. For the CDR3, the DNA is TGCAGCGTTGAAGCTGGGGAGGTGGAAAGTGAAGCTTTCTTT.

The V call is TRBV2, the J call TRBJ2-1; D is uncertain. This CDR3 spans 8 amino acids. V lost 10 bases to trimming and J lost 10 bases, with 5 bases between them. The germline CDR1 and CDR2 sequences are SNHLY and FYNNEI. The CDR3 DNA sequence: TGTGCCAATAAGGAGCAGTTCTTC. As protein: CANKEQFF.

Worth noting for this clone: Other DNA sequences within the sample encode an identical CDR3. The chain couples TRBV30 to TRBJ2-1, with TRBD2 matching 10 bases. The CDR3 contains 13 residues. V lost 4 bases, J lost 3 bases, and 0 bases stayed unmatched. Germline loops: CDR1 GTSNPN, CDR2 SVGIG (reference sequence). CDR3 coding DNA: TGTGCCTGGACTAGCGGGAGCTACAATGAGCAGTTCTTC. Its translation: CAWTSGSYNEQFF. Based on the CDR3 plus reference TRBV30 and TRBJ2-1, the full variable domain is SQTIHQWPATLVQPVGSPLSLECTVEGTSNPNLYWYRQAAGRGLQLLFYSVGIGQISSEVPQNLSASRPQDRQFILSSKKLLLSDSGFYLCAWTSGSYNEQFFGPGTRLTVL.

The rearrangement joins TRBV2 to TRBJ1-5; D unclear. Germline-derived CDR1 and CDR2 are SNHLY and FYNNEI. The ends were cut back, 6 bases at V and 3 bases at J, with 12 bases in the middle. The CDR3 consists of 14 residues. The CDR3: CASRARPLNQPQHF. The CDR3 DNA follows: TGTGCCAGCAGAGCAAGACCCCTCAATCAGCCCCAGCATTTT. The variable domain in full, completed from reference TRBV2 and TRBJ1-5, reads EPEVTQTPSHQVTQMGQEVILRCVPISNHLYFYWYRQILGQKVEFLVSFYNNEISEKSEIFDDQFSVERPDGSNFTLKIRSTKLEDSAMYFCASRARPLNQPQHFGDGTRLSIL.

This clone has more than one count but fewer than ten. DNA for the CDR3: TGCAGCGCTCCGGGACTAGCGGGAGTCAATGAGCAGTTCTTC. It translates to CSAPGLAGVNEQFF. The chain links TRBV29-1 to TRBJ2-1; TRBD2 aligns across 14 bases. Per the germline V gene, CDR1 is SQVTM and CDR2 is ANQGSEA. V lost 7 bases to trimming and J lost 6 bases; unmatched junction nucleotides: 5. The CDR3 runs 14 residues.

The rearrangement uses TRBV4-1 and TRBJ2-7; D is possibly TRBD2 (5 bases). CDR3 size: 17 residues. V gave up 1 base and J gave up 2 bases, with 18 bases separating them. Per the germline V gene, CDR1 is MGHRA and CDR2 is YSYEKL. The CDR3: CASSQGTEADFPYEQYF. The CDR3 nucleotides read TGCGCCAGCAGCCAAGGTACGGAGGCAGACTTCCCCTACGAGCAGTACTTC.

This clone was recorded a few times. This sequence joins TRBV29-1 and TRBJ2-7; 7 nucleotides agree with TRBD1. The V and J ends lost 3 bases and 1 base, in that order; junction bases with no gene match: 6. This CDR3 has 14 residues. The germline CDR1 and CDR2 sequences are SQVTM and ANQGSEA. The CDR3 DNA follows: TGCAGCGTTGAGGCCCGGGACAGATCCTACGAGCAGTACTTC. Its protein product is CSVEARDRSYEQYF.

This clone has more than one count but fewer than ten. The genes are TRBV7-9 and TRBJ1-1; D is perhaps TRBD1 (5 bases). Trimming cost V 7 bases and J 0 bases, with 18 bases left between them. This CDR3 is built from 16 residues. Germline CDR1 SEHNR, CDR2 FQNEAQ (reference sequence). The CDR3 spells CASIEIRGRLNTEAFF. In DNA, the CDR3 is TGTGCCAGCATTGAAATTCGGGGCAGGCTGAACACTGAAGCTTTCTTT.

The CDR3: CASSVAWRMSGYTF. DNA of the CDR3: TGTGCCAGCAGCGTAGCATGGCGTATGTCTGGCTACACCTTC. This rearrangement joins TRBV9 to TRBJ1-2; D is undetermined. V was clipped by 0 bases and J by 7 bases, with 13 bases between them. This CDR3 has 14 residues. CDR1 SGDLS and CDR2 YYNGEE come from the germline V gene.

This clone was counted a few times. The gene calls are TRBV29-1 and TRBJ2-3; a possible D gene is TRBD2 (6 bases). Trimming removed 8 bases at V and 7 bases at J, with 19 bases between. This CDR3 is built from 13 residues. The germline V gene has CDR1 SQVTM and CDR2 ANQGSEA. CDR3 amino acids: CSLMTGEGNTQYF. The CDR3 coding sequence is TGCAGCCTTATGACGGGAGAGGGGAATACGCAGTATTTT.

This chain joins TRBV27 and TRBJ1-5; D unresolved. CDR3 length equals 13 residues. Trimming left V 2 bases short and J 4 bases short, with 6 bases between. CDR1 is MNHEY and CDR2 is SMNVEV in the germline V gene (reference sequence). The CDR3 sequence is CASSLIGNQPQHF. DNA for the CDR3: TGTGCCAGCAGTTTAATCGGGAATCAGCCCCAGCATTTT.